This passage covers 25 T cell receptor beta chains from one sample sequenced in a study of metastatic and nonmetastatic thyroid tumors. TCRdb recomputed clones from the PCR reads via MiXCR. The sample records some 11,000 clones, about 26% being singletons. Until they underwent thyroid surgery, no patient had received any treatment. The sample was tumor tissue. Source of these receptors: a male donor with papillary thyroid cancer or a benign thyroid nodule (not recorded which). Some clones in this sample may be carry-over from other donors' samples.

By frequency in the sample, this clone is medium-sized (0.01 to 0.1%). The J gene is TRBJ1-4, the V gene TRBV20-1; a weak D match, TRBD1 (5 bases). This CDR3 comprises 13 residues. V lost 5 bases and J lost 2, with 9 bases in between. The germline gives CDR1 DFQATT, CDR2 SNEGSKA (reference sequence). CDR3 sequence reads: CSAPRQTNEKLFF. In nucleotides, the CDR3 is TGCAGTGCTCCTAGACAGACTAATGAAAAACTGTTTTTT.

The CDR3 loop reads CASSYSPSGAYEQYF. In DNA form, the CDR3 reads TGTGCCAGCAGCTACTCACCTAGCGGGGCATACGAGCAGTACTTC. The chain carries TRBV7-9 and TRBJ2-7; 9 nucleotides line up with TRBD2. The CDR3 has 15 residues. The ends lost 4 bases at V and 4 bases at J; junction bases unmatched: 8. In germline, CDR1 is SEHNR, CDR2 FQNEAQ (reference sequence).

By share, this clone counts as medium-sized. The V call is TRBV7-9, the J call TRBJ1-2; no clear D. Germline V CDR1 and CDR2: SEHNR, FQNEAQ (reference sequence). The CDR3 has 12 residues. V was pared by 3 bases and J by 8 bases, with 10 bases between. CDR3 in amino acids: CASSFVPRGYTF. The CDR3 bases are TGTGCCAGCAGCTTTGTCCCTAGGGGCTACACCTTC.

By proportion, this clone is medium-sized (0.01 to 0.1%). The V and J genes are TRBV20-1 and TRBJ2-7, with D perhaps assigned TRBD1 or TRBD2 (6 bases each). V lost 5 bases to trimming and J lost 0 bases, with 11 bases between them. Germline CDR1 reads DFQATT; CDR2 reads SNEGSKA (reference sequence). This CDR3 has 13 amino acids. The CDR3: CSAPKGGSYEQYF. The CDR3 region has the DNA TGCAGTGCTCCAAAGGGGGGCTCCTACGAGCAGTACTTC.

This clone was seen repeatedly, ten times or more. The CDR3 spells CASSGGWGRPGELFF. In DNA form, the CDR3 reads TGTGCCAGCAGTGGGGGTTGGGGGCGCCCCGGGGAGCTGTTTTTT. This chain uses TRBV25-1 with TRBJ2-2; TRBD1 might be the D (6 bases). Germline assignment: CDR1 MGHDK and CDR2 SYGVNS. V was pared by 4 bases and J by 6 bases, with 15 bases between. The CDR3 is 15 residues long.

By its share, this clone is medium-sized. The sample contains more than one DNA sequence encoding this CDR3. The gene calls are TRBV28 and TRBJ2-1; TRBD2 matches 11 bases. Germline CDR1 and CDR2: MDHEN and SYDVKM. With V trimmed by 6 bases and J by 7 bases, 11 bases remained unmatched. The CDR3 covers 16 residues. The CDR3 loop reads CASRQLAGELQNEQFF. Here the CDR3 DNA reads TGTGCCAGCAGACAACTAGCGGGAGAACTGCAGAATGAGCAGTTCTTC.

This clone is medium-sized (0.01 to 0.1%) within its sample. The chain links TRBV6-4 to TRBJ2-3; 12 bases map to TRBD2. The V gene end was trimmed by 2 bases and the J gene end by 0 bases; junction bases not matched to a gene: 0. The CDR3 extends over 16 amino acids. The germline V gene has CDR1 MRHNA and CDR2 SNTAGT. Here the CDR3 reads CASSDGTSGSTDTQYF. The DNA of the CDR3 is TGTGCCAGCAGTGACGGGACTAGCGGGAGCACAGATACGCAGTATTTT.

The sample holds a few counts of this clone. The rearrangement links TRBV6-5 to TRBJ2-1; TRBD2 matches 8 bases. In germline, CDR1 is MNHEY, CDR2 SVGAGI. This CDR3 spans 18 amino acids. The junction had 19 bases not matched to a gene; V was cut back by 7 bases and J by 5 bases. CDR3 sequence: CASIIPGGGILRNNEQFF. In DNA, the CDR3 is TGTGCCAGCATCATACCGGGAGGGGGAATCCTCCGCAACAATGAGCAGTTCTTC.

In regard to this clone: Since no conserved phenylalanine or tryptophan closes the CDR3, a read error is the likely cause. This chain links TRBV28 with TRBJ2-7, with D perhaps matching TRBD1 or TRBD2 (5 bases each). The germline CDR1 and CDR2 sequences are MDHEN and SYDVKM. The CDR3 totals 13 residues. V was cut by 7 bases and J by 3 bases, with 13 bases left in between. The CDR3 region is CASTFGAYYEQYL. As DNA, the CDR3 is TGTGCCAGCACTTTCGGGGCATACTACGAGCAGTACCTC.

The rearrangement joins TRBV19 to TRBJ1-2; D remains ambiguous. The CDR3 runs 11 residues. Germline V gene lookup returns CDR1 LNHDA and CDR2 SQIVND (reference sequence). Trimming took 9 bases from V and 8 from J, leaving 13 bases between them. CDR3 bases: TGTGCCAGCCGCTTCCTCAACGGCTACACCTTC. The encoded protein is CASRFLNGYTF. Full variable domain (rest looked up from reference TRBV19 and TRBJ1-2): DGGITQSPKYLFRKEGQNVTLSCEQNLNHDAMYWYRQDPGQGLRLIYYSQIVNDFQKGDIAEGYSVSREKKESFPLTVTSAQKNPTAFYLCASRFLNGYTFGSGTRLTVV.

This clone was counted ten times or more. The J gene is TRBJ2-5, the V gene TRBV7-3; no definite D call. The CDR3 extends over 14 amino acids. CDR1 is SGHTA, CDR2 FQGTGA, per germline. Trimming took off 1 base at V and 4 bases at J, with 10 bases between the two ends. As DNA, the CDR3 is TGTGCCAGCAGCTTAAGGGAAAGAGGAGAGACCCAGTACTTC. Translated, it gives CASSLRERGETQYF.

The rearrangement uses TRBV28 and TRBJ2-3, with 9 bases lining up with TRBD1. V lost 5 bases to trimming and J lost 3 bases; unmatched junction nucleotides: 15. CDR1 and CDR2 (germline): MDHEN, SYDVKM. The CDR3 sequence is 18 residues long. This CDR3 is CASSLPTTGGGRTDTQYF. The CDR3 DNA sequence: TGTGCCAGCAGTCTTCCTACAACAGGGGGCGGGCGGACAGATACGCAGTATTTT.

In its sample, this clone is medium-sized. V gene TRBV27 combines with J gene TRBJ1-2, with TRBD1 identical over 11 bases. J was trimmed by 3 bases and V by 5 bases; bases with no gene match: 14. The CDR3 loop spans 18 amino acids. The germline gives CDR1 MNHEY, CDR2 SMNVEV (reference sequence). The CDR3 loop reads CASSPLPGQGAWDYGYTF. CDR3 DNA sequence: TGTGCCAGCAGTCCCTTACCTGGACAGGGGGCCTGGGACTATGGCTACACCTTC.

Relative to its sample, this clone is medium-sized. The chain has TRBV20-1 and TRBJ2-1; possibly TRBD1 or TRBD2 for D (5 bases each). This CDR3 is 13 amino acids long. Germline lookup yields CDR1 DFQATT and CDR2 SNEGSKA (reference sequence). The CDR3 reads CRVEGPYNNEQFF. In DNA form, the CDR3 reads TGCAGGGTAGAGGGACCTTATAACAATGAGCAGTTCTTC.

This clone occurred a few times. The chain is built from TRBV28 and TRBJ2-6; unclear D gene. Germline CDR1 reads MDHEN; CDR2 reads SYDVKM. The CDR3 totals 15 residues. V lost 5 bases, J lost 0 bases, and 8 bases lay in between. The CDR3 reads CASSHSVSGANVLTF. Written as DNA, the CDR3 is TGTGCCAGCAGTCATTCAGTCTCTGGGGCCAACGTCCTGACTTTC.

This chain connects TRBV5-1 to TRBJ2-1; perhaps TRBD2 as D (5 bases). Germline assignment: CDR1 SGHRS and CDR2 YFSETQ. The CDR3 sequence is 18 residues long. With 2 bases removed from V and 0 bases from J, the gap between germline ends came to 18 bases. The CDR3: CASSFISAGLSSYNEQFF. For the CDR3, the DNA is TGCGCCAGCAGCTTTATCAGTGCGGGCCTTAGCTCCTACAATGAGCAGTTCTTC.

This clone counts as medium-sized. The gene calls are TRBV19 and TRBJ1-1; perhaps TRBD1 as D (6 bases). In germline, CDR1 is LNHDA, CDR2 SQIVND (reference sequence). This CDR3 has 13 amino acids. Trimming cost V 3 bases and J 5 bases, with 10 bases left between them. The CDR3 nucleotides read TGTGCCAGTAGTATGGGGCAGGGGACTGAAGCTTTCTTT. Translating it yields CASSMGQGTEAFF.

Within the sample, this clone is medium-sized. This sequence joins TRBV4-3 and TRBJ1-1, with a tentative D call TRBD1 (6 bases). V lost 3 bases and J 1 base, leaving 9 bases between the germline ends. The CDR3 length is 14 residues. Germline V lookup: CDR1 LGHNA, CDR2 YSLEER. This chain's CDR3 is CASSHTQGNTEAFF. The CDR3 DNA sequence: TGCGCCAGCAGCCACACACAGGGGAACACTGAAGCTTTCTTT.

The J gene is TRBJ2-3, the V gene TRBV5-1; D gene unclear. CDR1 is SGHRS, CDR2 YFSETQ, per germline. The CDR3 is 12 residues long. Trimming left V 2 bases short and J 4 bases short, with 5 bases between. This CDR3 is CASSLSADTQYF. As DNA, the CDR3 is TGCGCCAGCAGCTTATCCGCAGATACGCAGTATTTT.

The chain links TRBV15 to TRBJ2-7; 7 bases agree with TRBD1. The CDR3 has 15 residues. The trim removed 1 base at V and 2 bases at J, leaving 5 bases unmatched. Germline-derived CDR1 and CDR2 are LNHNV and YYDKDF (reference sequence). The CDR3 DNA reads TGTGCCACCAGCAGAGCCGGGACAGAGGCCTACGAGCAGTACTTC. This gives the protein CATSRAGTEAYEQYF.

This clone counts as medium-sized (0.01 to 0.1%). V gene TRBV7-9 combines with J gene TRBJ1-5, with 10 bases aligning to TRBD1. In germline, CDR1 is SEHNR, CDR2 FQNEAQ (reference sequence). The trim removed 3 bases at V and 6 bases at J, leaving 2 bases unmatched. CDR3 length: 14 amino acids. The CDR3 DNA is TGTGCCAGCAGCTTTGACAGGGGGCCTCAGCCCCAGCATTTT. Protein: CASSFDRGPQPQHF.

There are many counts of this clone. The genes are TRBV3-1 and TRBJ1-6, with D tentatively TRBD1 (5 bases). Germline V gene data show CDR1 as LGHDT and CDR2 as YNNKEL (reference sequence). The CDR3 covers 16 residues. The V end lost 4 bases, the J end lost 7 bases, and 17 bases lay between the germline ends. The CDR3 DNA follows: TGTGCCAGCAGCCGGGGGACTGGGACGGGGAATTCACCCCTCCACTTT. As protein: CASSRGTGTGNSPLHF.

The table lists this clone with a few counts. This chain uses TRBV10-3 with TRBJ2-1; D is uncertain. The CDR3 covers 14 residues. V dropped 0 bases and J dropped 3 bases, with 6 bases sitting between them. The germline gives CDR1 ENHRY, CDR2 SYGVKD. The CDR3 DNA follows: TGTGCCATCAGTGAGTCCCATGTCTACAATGAGCAGTTCTTC. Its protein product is CAISESHVYNEQFF.

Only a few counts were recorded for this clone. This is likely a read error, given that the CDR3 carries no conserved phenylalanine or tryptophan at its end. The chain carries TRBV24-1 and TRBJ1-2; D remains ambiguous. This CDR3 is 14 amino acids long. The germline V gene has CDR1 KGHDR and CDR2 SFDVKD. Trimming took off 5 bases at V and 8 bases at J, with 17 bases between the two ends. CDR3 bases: TGTGCCACCAGTGGTGAGGAGGCCACGGGCGGCTACACCCTC. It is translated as CATSGEEATGGYTL.

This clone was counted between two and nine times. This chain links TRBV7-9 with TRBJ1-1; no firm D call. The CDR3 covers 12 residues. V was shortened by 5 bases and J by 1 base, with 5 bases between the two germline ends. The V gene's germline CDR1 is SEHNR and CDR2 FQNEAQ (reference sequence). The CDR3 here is CASSPTNTEAFF. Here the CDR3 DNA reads TGTGCCAGCAGCCCAACGAACACTGAAGCTTTCTTT.